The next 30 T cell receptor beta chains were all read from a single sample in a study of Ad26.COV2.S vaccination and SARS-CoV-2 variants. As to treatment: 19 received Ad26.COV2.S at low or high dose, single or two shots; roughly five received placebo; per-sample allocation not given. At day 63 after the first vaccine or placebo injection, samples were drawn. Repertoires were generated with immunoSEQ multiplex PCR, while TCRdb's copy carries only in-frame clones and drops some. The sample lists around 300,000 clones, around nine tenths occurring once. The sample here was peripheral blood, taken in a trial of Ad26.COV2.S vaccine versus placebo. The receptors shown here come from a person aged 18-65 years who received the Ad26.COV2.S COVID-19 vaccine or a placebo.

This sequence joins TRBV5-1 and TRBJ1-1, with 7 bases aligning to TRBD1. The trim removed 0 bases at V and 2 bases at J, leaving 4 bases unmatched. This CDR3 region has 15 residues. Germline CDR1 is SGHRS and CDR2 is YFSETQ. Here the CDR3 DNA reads TGCGCCAGCAGCTTGGGGGGACAGATTAACACTGAAGCTTTCTTT. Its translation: CASSLGGQINTEAFF.

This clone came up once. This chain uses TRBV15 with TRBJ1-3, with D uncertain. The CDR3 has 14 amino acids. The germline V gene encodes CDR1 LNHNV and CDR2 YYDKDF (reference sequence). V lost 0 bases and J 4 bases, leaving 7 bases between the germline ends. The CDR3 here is CATSRDMSGNTIYF. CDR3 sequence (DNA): TGTGCCACCAGCAGAGATATGTCCGGAAACACCATATATTTT.

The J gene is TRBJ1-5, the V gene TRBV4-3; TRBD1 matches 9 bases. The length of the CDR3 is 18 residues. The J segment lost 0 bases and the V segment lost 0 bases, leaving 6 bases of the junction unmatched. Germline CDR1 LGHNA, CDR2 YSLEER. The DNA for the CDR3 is TGCGCCAGCAGCCAAGATCGACCACAGGGGGCTAGCAATCAGCCCCAGCATTTT. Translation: CASSQDRPQGASNQPQHF.

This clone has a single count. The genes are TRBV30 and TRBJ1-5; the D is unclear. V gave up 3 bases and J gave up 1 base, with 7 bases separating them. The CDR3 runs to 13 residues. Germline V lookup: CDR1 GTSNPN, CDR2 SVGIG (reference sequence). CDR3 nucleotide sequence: TGTGCCTGGAGCCGGGAAAGCAATCAGCCCCAGCATTTT. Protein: CAWSRESNQPQHF.

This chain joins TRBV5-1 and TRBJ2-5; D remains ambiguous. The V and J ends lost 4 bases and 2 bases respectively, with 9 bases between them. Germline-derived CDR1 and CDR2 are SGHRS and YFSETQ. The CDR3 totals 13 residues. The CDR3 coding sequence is TGCGCCAGCAGCCGCACTCCTCAAGAGACCCAGTACTTC. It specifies CASSRTPQETQYF.

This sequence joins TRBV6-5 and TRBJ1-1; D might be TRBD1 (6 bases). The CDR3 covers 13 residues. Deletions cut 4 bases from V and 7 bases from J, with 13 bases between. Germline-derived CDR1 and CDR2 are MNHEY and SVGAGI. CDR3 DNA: TGTGCCAGCAGTTCGTTCCCGGACAGTGAAGCTTTCTTT. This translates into CASSSFPDSEAFF.

The DNA for the CDR3 is TGTGCCTGGACTAGCGGGAGTAATTTCCAAGAGACCCAGTACTTC. Its translation is CAWTSGSNFQETQYF. This chain joins TRBV30 and TRBJ2-5; TRBD2 agrees at 10 bases. The CDR3 totals 15 residues. Germline values: CDR1 GTSNPN, CDR2 SVGIG (reference sequence). V trimming: 4 bases; J trimming: 1 base; junction bases outside the gene matches: 6.

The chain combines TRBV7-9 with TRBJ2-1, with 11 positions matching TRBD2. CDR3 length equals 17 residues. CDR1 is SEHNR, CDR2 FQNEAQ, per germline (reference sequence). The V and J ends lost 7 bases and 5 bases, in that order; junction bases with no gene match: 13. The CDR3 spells CASTLPTSGSFHNEQFF. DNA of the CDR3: TGTGCCAGCACCCTACCTACTAGCGGGAGCTTCCACAATGAGCAGTTCTTC.

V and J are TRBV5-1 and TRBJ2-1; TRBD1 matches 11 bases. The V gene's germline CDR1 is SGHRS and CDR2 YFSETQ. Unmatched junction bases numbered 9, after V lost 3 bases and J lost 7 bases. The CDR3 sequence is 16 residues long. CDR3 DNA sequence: TGCGCCAGCAGCTCGCTAGGGACAGGGGGTGGGAATGAGCAGTTCTTC. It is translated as CASSSLGTGGGNEQFF.

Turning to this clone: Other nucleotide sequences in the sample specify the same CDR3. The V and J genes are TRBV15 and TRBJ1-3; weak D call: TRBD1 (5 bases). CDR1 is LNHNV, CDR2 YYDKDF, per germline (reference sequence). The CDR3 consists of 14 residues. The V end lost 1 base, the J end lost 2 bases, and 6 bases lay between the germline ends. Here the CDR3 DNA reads TGTGCCACCAGCAGAGGAGGGGCTGGAAACACCATATATTTT. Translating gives CATSRGGAGNTIYF.

The CDR3 here is CATGTANTGELFF. The CDR3 coding sequence is TGTGCCACCGGGACAGCGAACACCGGGGAGCTGTTTTTT. The chain has TRBV28 and TRBJ2-2; 7 bases fit TRBD1. With 10 bases clipped from V and 0 bases from J, the junction kept 2 bases outside the gene matches. CDR3 length: 13 residues. Germline CDR1 MDHEN, CDR2 SYDVKM.

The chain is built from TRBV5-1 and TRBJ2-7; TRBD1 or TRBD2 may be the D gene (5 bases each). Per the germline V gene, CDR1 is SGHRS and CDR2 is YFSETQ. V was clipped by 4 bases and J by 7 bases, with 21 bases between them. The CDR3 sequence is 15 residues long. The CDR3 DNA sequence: TGCGCCAGCAGCCAGGGAGCCAGAACCTTCGGTGAGCAGTACTTC. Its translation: CASSQGARTFGEQYF.

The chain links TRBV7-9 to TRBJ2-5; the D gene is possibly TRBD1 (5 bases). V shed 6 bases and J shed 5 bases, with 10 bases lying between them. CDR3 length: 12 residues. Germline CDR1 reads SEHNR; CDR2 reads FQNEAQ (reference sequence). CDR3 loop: CASRRGRETQYF. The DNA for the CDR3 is TGTGCCAGCAGAAGGGGTAGGGAGACCCAGTACTTC.

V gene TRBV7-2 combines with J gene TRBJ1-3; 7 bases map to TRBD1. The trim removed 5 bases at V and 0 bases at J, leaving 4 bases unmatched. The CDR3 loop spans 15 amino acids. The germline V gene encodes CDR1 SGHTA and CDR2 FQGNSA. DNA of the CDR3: TGTGCCAGCAGCCCTAGGGGGCACTCTGGAAACACCATATATTTT. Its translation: CASSPRGHSGNTIYF.

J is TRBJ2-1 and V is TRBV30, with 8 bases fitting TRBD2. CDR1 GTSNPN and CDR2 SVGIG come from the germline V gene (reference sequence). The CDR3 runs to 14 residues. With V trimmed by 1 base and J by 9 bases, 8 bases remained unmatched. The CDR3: CAWSGTSPRGEQFF. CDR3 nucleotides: TGTGCCTGGAGTGGGACTAGCCCACGCGGTGAGCAGTTCTTC.

The CDR3 loop is CANTEDRYQETQYF. Written as DNA, the CDR3 is TGTGCCAACACAGAGGACAGATACCAAGAGACCCAGTACTTC. The rearrangement joins TRBV2 to TRBJ2-5, with D tentatively TRBD1 (6 bases). The CDR3 sequence is 14 residues long. Germline V gene lookup returns CDR1 SNHLY and CDR2 FYNNEI. V was clipped by 10 bases and J by 0 bases, with 15 bases between them.

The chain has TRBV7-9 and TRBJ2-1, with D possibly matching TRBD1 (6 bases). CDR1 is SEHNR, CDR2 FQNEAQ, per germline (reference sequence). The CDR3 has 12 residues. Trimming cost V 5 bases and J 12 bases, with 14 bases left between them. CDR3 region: CASSLGGGPQFF. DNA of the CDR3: TGTGCCAGCAGCCTAGGGGGTGGACCGCAGTTCTTC.

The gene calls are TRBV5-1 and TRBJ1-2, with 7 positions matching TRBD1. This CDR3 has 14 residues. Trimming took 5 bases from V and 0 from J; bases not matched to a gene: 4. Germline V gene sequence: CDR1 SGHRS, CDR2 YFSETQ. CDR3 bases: TGCGCCAGCAGGCAGGGGGGAGCTAACTATGGCTACACCTTC. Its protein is CASRQGGANYGYTF.

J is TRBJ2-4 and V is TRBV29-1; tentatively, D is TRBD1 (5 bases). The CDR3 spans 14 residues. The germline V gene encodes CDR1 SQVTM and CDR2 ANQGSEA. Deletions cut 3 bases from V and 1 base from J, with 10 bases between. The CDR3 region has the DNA TGCAGCGTTGAGATAGGGGTTGCCAAAAACATTCAGTACTTC. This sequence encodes CSVEIGVAKNIQYF.

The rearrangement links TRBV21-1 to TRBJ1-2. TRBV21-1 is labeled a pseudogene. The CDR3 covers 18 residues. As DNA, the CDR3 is TGTGCCAGCAGCAAAGGCCGAGGGCAGGGACCGGCTAACTATGGCTACACCTTC. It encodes CASSKGRGQGPANYGYTF.

The CDR3 DNA follows: TGTGCCAGCAGTGACGACAGGGGGCGGAACTATGGCTACACCTTC. The encoded protein is CASSDDRGRNYGYTF. The V and J genes are TRBV6-1 and TRBJ1-2; 10 bases agree with TRBD1. The CDR3 has 15 residues. V lost 3 bases, J lost 2 bases, and 3 bases stayed unmatched. The germline CDR1 and CDR2 sequences are MNHNS and SASEGT.

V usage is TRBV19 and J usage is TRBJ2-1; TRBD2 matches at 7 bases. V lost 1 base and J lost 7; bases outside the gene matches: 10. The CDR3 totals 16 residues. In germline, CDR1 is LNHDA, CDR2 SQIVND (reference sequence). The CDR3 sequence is CASSIAPAGRWNEQFF. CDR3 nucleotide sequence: TGTGCCAGTAGTATAGCCCCTGCCGGGAGGTGGAATGAGCAGTTCTTC.

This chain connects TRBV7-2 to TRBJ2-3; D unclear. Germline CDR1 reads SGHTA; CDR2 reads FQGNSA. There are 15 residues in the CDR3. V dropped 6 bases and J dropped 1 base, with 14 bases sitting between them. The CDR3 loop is CASSPDLVRTDTQYF. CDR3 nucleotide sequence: TGTGCCAGCAGTCCCGACTTGGTTCGCACAGATACGCAGTATTTT.

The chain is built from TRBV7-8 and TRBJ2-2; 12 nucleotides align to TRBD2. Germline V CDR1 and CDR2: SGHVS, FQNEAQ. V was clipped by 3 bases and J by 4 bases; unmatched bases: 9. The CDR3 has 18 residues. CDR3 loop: CASSFPRTSGVSTGELFF. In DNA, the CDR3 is TGTGCCAGCAGCTTCCCCCGGACTAGCGGGGTTTCCACCGGGGAGCTGTTTTTT.

The CDR3 spells CASSEISYNEQFF. The CDR3 coding sequence is TGTGCCAGCAGTGAAATATCCTACAATGAGCAGTTCTTC. The rearrangement links TRBV6-1 to TRBJ2-1; D gene unclear. CDR1 is MNHNS and CDR2 is SASEGT in the germline V gene. CDR3 size: 13 residues. Between the trimmed V and J ends, which lost 2 bases and 1 base, there was a span of 3 bases.

CDR3 in amino acids: CASSLTDREQETQYF. In DNA, the CDR3 is TGCGCCAGCAGCTTGACTGACAGGGAACAAGAGACCCAGTACTTC. V usage is TRBV5-1 and J usage is TRBJ2-5; 7 nucleotides match TRBD1. Germline loops: CDR1 SGHRS, CDR2 YFSETQ. The CDR3 covers 15 residues. Trimming removed 1 base from V and 2 bases from J; junction bases left unmatched: 5.

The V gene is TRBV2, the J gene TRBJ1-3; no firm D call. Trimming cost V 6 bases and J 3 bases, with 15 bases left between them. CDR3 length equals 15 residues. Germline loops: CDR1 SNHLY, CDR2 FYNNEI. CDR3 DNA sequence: TGTGCCAGCAGGAAACAAGGTATAGATGGAAACACCATATATTTT. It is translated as CASRKQGIDGNTIYF. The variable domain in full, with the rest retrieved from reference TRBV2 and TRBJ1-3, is EPEVTQTPSHQVTQMGQEVILRCVPISNHLYFYWYRQILGQKVEFLVSFYNNEISEKSEIFDDQFSVERPDGSNFTLKIRSTKLEDSAMYFCASRKQGIDGNTIYFGEGSWLTVV.

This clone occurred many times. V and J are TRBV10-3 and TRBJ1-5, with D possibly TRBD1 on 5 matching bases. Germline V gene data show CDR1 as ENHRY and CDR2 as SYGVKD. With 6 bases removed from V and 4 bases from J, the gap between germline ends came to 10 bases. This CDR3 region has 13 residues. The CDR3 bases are TGTGCCATCAGGGGGACTGAAAATCAGCCCCAGCATTTT. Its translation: CAIRGTENQPQHF.

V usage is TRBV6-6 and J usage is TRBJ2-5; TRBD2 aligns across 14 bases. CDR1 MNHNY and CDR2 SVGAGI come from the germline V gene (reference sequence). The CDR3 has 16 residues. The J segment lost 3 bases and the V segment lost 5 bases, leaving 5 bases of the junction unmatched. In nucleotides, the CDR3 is TGTGCCAGCAGTCAAATGGGACTAGCGGGGGAAGAGACCCAGTACTTC. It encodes CASSQMGLAGEETQYF.

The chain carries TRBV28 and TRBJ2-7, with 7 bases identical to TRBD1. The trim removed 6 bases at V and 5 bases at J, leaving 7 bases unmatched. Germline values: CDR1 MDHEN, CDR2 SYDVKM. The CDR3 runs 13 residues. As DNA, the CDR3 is TGTGCCAGCAGGAAACAGGGGTTAGACGAGCAGTACTTC. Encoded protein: CASRKQGLDEQYF.